This is a list of T cell receptor beta chains from one sample in a study of technical replicates of blood from several donors. Clones were sequenced by immunoSEQ multiplex PCR, and TCRdb holds only the in-frame ones, with some missing. The sample includes some 80,000 clones, under 97% of them seen just once. Sequencing was done on a sample of T cells isolated from PBMCs. The receptors stem from a human donor in good health. CDR3s include the opening cysteine and the closing phenylalanine or tryptophan. A D gene is named only where the DNA matches it firmly. Clone size is shown for a subset of rows, as once, few, many or a class of expanded clone.

D	V	size	J	CDR3	DNA
NA	TRBV28	NA	TRBJ2-5	CASSFFAGRQETQYF	TGTGCCAGCAGTTTTTTTGCGGGGCGACAAGAGACCCAGTACTTC
TRBD2	TRBV6-1	NA	TRBJ2-7	CASSAGGDEQYF	TGTGCCAGCTCAGCGGGAGGGGATGAGCAGTACTTC
NA	TRBV18	NA	TRBJ1-1	CASSPGLGRTEAFF	TGTGCCAGCTCACCGGGGCTAGGTCGCACTGAGGCTTTCTTT
NA	TRBV11-3	NA	TRBJ2-7	CASSLRSYEQYF	TGTGCCAGCAGCTTACGGTCCTACGAGCAGTACTTC
NA	TRBV19	NA	TRBJ2-2	CASSPTHREGSGELFF	TGTGCCAGTAGTCCCACCCACAGGGAAGGGTCCGGGGAGCTGTTTTTT
NA	TRBV29-1	NA	TRBJ1-3	CSVAGRLSGNTIYF	TGCAGCGTGGCGGGACGTCTCTCTGGAAACACCATATATTTT
NA	TRBV10-3	NA	TRBJ1-1	CATILTANTEAFF	TGTGCCACCATCCTTACAGCGAACACTGAAGCTTTCTTT
TRBD2	TRBV4-2	NA	TRBJ2-1	CASSQDGTSGYNEQFF	TGTGCCAGCAGCCAAGATGGGACTAGCGGGTACAATGAGCAGTTCTTC
NA	TRBV4-2	NA	TRBJ2-7	CASSRPERAYEQYF	TGTGCCAGCAGCCGCCCCGAAAGAGCCTACGAGCAGTACTTC
NA	TRBV30	NA	TRBJ1-3	CAWSRLGLSGNTIYF	TGTGCCTGGAGTAGGCTGGGCCTCTCTGGAAACACCATATATTTT
NA	TRBV5-1	NA	TRBJ1-4	CASSLGGGSNEKLFF	TGCGCCAGCAGCTTGGGAGGAGGGAGTAATGAAAAACTGTTTTTT
NA	TRBV5-6	NA	TRBJ2-3	CASSFSLSTDTQYF	TGTGCCAGCAGCTTTAGTCTCAGCACAGATACGCAGTATTTT
NA	TRBV19	few	TRBJ1-1	CASSEETGDYEAFF	TGTGCCAGTAGTGAGGAGACAGGCGATTATGAAGCTTTCTTT
TRBD1	TRBV6-1	NA	TRBJ2-1	CASSGAGGFSDEQFF	TGTGCCAGCAGTGGGGCAGGGGGCTTCTCGGATGAGCAGTTCTTC
NA	TRBV15	NA	TRBJ1-5	CATSRDHKTEIYSNQPQHF	TGTGCCACCAGCAGAGATCATAAGACAGAAATATATAGCAATCAGCCCCAGCATTTT
NA	TRBV7-2	NA	TRBJ2-1	CASAQGWGHSYNEQFF	TGTGCCAGCGCGCAAGGGTGGGGGCACTCCTACAATGAGCAGTTCTTC
TRBD1	TRBV6-4	NA	TRBJ2-3	CASSETGPPDTQYF	TGTGCCAGCAGTGAGACAGGGCCCCCAGATACGCAGTATTTT
TRBD1	TRBV10-1	once	TRBJ1-5	CASARDSRHF	TGCGCCAGCGCCCGGGACAGCCGGCATTTT
NA	TRBV27	NA	TRBJ2-3	CASSYVLARGTDTQYF	TGTGCCAGCAGTTATGTTCTAGCGAGGGGCACAGATACGCAGTATTTT
NA	TRBV5-1	once	TRBJ1-3	CASSSSGQLSGNTIYF	TGCGCCAGCAGCTCCTCGGGACAACTCTCTGGAAACACCATATATTTT
NA	TRBV4-1	NA	TRBJ2-1	CASSQMFLARGEQFF	TGCGCCAGCAGCCAAATGTTCCTGGCAAGGGGTGAGCAGTTCTTC
TRBD1	TRBV7-8	NA	TRBJ2-7	CASSAGQGPLWGEQYF	TGTGCCAGCAGCGCTGGACAGGGGCCACTCTGGGGCGAGCAGTACTTC
TRBD1	TRBV6-1	once	TRBJ1-5	CASSPGQGGNQPQHF	TGTGCCAGCAGCCCGGGACAGGGAGGCAATCAGCCCCAGCATTTT
NA	TRBV6-5	NA	TRBJ1-1	CASSYSGEPNTEAFF	TGTGCCAGCAGTTACTCTGGGGAGCCGAACACTGAAGCTTTCTTT
NA	TRBV27	NA	TRBJ2-2	CASSFGQLGNTGELFF	TGTGCCAGCAGTTTCGGACAACTCGGGAACACCGGGGAGCTGTTTTTT
NA	TRBV7-6	NA	TRBJ2-3	CASSLGSSFTDTQYF	TGTGCCAGCAGCTTAGGTTCTAGCTTCACAGATACGCAGTATTTT
NA	TRBV12-5	NA	TRBJ2-3	CASGPRLSTDTQYF	TGTGCTAGTGGTCCCCGGTTGAGCACAGATACGCAGTATTTT
TRBD1	TRBV19	NA	TRBJ2-3	CASTLTGGDTQYF	TGTGCCAGTACATTGACAGGGGGGGATACGCAGTATTTT
TRBD1	TRBV7-9	NA	TRBJ1-2	CASSFGQDSYGYTF	TGTGCCAGCAGTTTCGGACAGGACTCCTATGGCTACACCTTC
TRBD2	TRBV11-2	NA	TRBJ2-7	CASSLELAVPYEQYF	TGTGCCAGCAGCTTAGAACTAGCGGTCCCCTACGAGCAGTACTTC
NA	TRBV5-1	NA	TRBJ1-1	CASSLVAGSSITEAFF	TGCGCCAGCAGCTTGGTGGCAGGAAGTTCTATAACTGAAGCTTTCTTT
TRBD1	TRBV7-9	NA	TRBJ1-2	CASSPGAGGVYGYTF	TGTGCCAGCAGCCCAGGGGCAGGGGGAGTCTATGGCTACACCTTC
NA	TRBV6-1	NA	TRBJ2-7	CASSAMTATYEQYF	TGTGCCAGCAGTGCCATGACAGCGACCTACGAGCAGTACTTC
NA	TRBV18	NA	TRBJ1-2	CASSGSIGYTF	TGTGCCAGCTCCGGTTCAATCGGCTACACCTTC
TRBD1	TRBV5-4	NA	TRBJ2-7	CASSLAQGAREQYF	TGTGCCAGCAGCTTGGCGCAGGGGGCGCGAGAGCAGTACTTC
TRBD1	TRBV4-1	NA	TRBJ2-1	CASSRGTGDNEQFF	TGCGCCAGCAGCCGAGGGACAGGGGACAATGAGCAGTTCTTC
NA	TRBV27	NA	TRBJ1-5	CASSRPGSDQPQHF	TGTGCCAGCAGCCGACCCGGGTCGGATCAGCCCCAGCATTTT
NA	TRBV28	once	TRBJ1-5	CASRPGQLYQPQHF	TGTGCCAGCAGACCCGGACAGTTATATCAGCCCCAGCATTTT
TRBD1	TRBV18	NA	TRBJ1-1	CASSPIDRGGTEAFF	TGTGCCAGCTCACCAATAGACAGGGGTGGGACTGAAGCTTTCTTT
NA	TRBV7-9	NA	TRBJ2-4	CASSWTVSGNIQYF	TGTGCCAGCAGCTGGACAGTCTCAGGAAACATTCAGTACTTC
NA	TRBV4-1	NA	TRBJ1-5	CASSQDRGGYQPQHF	TGCGCCAGCAGCCAAGATAGGGGGGGGTACCAGCCCCAGCATTTT
NA	TRBV15	once	TRBJ2-7	CATSRGVGNEQYF	TGTGCCACCAGCAGAGGAGTCGGGAACGAGCAGTACTTC
NA	TRBV28	NA	TRBJ2-3	CASSLRNLARRDTQYF	TGTGCCAGCAGTCTCAGGAACCTAGCGAGGAGGGATACGCAGTATTTT
NA	TRBV28	NA	TRBJ1-5	CASSPTGLQPQHF	TGTGCCAGCAGTCCTACAGGGCTGCAGCCCCAGCATTTT
TRBD1	TRBV18	NA	TRBJ1-1	CASSRDRGLWQEAFF	TGTGCCAGCTCACGGGACAGGGGGCTTTGGCAAGAAGCTTTCTTT
TRBD1	TRBV30	NA	TRBJ2-2	CAWGTGQGGAGELFF	TGTGCCTGGGGGACGGGACAGGGCGGGGCAGGGGAGCTGTTTTTT
NA	TRBV11-3	NA	TRBJ2-3	CASSFEGSDTQYF	TGTGCCAGCAGCTTCGAGGGTTCAGATACGCAGTATTTT
NA	TRBV19	NA	TRBJ1-4	CASSFKYNEKLFF	TGTGCCAGTAGTTTTAAGTACAACGAAAAACTGTTTTTT
TRBD1	TRBV27	NA	TRBJ2-5	CASSIRDRASETQYF	TGTGCCAGCAGTATCCGGGACAGGGCTTCGGAGACCCAGTACTTC